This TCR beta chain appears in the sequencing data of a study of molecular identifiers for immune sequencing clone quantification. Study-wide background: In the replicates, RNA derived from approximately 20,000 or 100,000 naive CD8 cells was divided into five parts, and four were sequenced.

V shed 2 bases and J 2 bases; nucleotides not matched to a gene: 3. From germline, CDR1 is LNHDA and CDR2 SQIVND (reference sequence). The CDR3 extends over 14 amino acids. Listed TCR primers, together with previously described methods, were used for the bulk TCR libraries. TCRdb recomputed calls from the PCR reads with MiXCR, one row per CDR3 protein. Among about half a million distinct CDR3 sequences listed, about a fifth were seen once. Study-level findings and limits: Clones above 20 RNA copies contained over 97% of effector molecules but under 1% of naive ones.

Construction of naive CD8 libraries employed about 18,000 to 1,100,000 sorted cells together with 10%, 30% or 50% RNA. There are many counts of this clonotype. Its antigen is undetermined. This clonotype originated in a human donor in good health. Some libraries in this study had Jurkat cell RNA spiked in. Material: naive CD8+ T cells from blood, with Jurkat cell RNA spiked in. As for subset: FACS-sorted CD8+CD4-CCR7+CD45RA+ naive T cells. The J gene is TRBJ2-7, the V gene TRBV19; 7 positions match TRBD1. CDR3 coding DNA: TGTGCCAGTAGTATAACCGGGACAGCCTACGAGCAGTACTTC. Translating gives CASSITGTAYEQYF.